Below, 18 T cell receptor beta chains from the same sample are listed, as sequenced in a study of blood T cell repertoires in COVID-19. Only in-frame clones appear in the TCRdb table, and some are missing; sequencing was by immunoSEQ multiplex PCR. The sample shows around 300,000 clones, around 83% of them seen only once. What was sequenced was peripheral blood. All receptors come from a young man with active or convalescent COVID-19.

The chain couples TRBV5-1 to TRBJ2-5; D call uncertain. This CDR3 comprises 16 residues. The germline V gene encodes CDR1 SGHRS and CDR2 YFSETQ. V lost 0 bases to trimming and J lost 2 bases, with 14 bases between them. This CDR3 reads CASSLASSAQQETQYF. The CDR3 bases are TGCGCCAGCAGCTTGGCCAGCAGCGCCCAGCAAGAGACCCAGTACTTC.

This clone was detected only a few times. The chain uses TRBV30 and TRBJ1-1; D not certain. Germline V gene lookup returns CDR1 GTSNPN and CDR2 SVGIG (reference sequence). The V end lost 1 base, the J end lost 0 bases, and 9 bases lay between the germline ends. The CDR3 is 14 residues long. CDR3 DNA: TGTGCCTGGAGTGGGCTTACATTGAACACTGAAGCTTTCTTT. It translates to CAWSGLTLNTEAFF.

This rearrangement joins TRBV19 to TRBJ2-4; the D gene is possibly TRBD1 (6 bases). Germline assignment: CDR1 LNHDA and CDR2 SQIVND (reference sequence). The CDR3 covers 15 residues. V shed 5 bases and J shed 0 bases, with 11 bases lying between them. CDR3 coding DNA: TGTGCCAGTAGTCTGGACAGCTTAGCCAAAAACATTCAGTACTTC. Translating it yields CASSLDSLAKNIQYF.

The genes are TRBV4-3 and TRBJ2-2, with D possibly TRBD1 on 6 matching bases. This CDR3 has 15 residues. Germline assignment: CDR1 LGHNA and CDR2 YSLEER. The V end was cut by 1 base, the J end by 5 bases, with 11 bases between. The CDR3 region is CASSQGDISTGELFF. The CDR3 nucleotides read TGCGCCAGCAGCCAAGGGGACATATCGACCGGGGAGCTGTTTTTT.

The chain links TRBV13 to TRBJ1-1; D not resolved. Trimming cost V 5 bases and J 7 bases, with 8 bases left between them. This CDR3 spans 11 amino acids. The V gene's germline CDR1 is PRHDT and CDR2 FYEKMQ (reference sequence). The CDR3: CASSPPVEAFF. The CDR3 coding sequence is TGTGCCAGCAGCCCCCCAGTTGAAGCTTTCTTT.

This chain's CDR3 is CASSAPLTGGTDTQYF. The CDR3 DNA is TGTGCCAGCTCAGCCCCCCTGACAGGGGGCACAGATACGCAGTATTTT. The gene calls are TRBV18 and TRBJ2-3, with 8 bases that match TRBD1. Germline V gives CDR1 KGHSH, CDR2 LQKENI. The junction had 8 bases not matched to a gene; V was cut back by 5 bases and J by 1 base. This CDR3 has 16 residues.

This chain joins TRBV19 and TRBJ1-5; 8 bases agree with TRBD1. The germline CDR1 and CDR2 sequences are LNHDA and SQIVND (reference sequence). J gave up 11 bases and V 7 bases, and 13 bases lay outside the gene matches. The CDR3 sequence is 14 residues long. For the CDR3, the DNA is TGTGCCAGTACTCCCGGGACAGGAGGTTTGTCCCAGCATTTT. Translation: CASTPGTGGLSQHF.

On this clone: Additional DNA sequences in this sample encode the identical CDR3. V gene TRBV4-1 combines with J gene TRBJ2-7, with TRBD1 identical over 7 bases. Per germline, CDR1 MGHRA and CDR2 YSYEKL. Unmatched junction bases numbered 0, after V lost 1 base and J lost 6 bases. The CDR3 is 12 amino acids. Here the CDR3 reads CASSQGTGEQYF. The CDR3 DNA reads TGCGCCAGCAGCCAAGGGACAGGCGAGCAGTACTTC.

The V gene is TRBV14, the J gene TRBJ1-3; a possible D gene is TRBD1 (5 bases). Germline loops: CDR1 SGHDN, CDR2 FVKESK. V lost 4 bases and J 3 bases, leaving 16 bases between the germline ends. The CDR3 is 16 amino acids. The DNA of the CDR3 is TGTGCCAGCAGCCCCCTGGACAAGCATGTTGGAAACACCATATATTTT. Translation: CASSPLDKHVGNTIYF.

CDR3: CASSDSGTSGGAWETQYF. CDR3 nucleotide sequence: TGTGCCAGCAGTGACTCTGGGACTAGCGGGGGGGCCTGGGAGACCCAGTACTTC. The chain combines TRBV2 with TRBJ2-5; 16 nucleotides agree with TRBD2. Germline assignment: CDR1 SNHLY and CDR2 FYNNEI. After removal of 3 bases from V and 5 bases from J, the junction contained 9 bases not matched to a gene. The CDR3 totals 18 residues.

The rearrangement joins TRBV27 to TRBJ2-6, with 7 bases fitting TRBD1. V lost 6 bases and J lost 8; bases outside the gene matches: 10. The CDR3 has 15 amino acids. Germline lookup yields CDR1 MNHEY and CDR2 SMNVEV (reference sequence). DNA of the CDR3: TGTGCCAGCAGAAAAGGGGGCTCGGCGTCCAACGTCCTGACTTTC. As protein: CASRKGGSASNVLTF.

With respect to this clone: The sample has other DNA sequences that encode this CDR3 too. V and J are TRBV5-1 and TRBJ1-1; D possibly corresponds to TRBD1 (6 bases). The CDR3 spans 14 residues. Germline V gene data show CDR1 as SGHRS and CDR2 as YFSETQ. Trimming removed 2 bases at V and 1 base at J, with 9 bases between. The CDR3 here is CASSLQGGNTEAFF. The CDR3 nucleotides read TGCGCCAGCAGCTTACAAGGGGGGAACACTGAAGCTTTCTTT.

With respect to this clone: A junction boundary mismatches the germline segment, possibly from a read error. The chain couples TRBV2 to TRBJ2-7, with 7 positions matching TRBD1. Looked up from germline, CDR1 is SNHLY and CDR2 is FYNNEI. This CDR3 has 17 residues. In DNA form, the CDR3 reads TGTGCCAGCAGTTATCTTCATACCGGGACAGAGGGGTACGGGCAGTACTTC. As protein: CASSYLHTGTEGYGQYF. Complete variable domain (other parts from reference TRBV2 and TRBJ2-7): EPEVTQTPSHQVTQMGQEVILRCVPISNHLYFYWYRQILGQKVEFLVSFYNNEISEKSEIFDDQFSVERPDGSNFTLKIRSTKLEDSAMYFCASSYLHTGTEGYGQYFGPGTRLTVT.

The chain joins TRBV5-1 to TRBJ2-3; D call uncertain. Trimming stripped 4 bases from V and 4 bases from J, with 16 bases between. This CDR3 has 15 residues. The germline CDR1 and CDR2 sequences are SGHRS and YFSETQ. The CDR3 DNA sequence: TGCGCCAGCAGCACAAAAAGCGTTAGTCCAGATACGCAGTATTTT. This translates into CASSTKSVSPDTQYF.

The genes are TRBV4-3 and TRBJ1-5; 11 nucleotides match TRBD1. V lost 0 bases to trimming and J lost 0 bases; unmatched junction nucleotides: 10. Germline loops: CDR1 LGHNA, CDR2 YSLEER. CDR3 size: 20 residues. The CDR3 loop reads CASSQDPGQGASNSNQPQHF. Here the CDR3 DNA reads TGCGCCAGCAGCCAAGACCCCGGACAGGGGGCTTCCAATAGCAATCAGCCCCAGCATTTT.

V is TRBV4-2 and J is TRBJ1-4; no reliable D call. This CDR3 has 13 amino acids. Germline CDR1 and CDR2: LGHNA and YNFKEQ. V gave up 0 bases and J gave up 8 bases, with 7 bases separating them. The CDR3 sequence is CASSQEAGEKLFF. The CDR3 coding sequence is TGTGCCAGCAGCCAAGAGGCGGGCGAAAAACTGTTTTTT.

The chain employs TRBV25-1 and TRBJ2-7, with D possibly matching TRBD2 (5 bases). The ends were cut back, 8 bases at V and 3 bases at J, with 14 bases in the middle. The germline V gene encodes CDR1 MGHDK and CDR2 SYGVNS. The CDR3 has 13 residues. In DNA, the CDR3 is TGTGCCAGCTCCCGCGGAGGTGACTACGAGCAGTACTTC. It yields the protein CASSRGGDYEQYF.

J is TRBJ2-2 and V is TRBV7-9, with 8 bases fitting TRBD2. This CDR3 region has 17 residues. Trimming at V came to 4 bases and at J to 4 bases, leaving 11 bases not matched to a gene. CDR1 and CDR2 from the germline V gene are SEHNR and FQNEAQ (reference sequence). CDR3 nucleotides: TGTGCCAGCAGCTGGGAGGTTGAGCGGGGGCTCACCGGGGAGCTGTTTTTT. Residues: CASSWEVERGLTGELFF.